This T cell receptor (beta chain) was recorded in a study of beta chain features in type 1 diabetes. Overall study findings and caveats: cDNA sequencing could over-represent cells with high TCR expression. In the patient group, naive, central memory and Treg TCRB repertoires seemed more alike than in the healthy donor group.

This clone has a handful of counts. Its antigen is undetermined. The isolated RNA, all of it, was reverse transcribed, so expressed TCRB transcripts were what got sequenced. The protocol was immunoSEQ multiplex PCR, while the TCRdb copy is restricted to in-frame clones and leaves out a portion. Of over 500,000 clones in the sample, about a sixth are singletons; the top ten hold about 0.093%. Using CD45RO/CCR7/CD25/CD127/CD95/CD27, CD4+ naive, central memory, regulatory and stem cell-like memory cells were sorted. The CDR3 is 12 amino acids. The J segment lost 7 bases and the V segment lost 8 bases, leaving 5 bases of the junction unmatched. CDR1 is MDHEN and CDR2 is SYDVKM in the germline V gene.

Sequenced sample: naive CD4+ T cells from blood. This TCR was sampled from a man between 18 and 35 years old in good health. The gene calls are TRBV28 and TRBJ2-7; TRBD1 agrees at 10 bases. Written as DNA, the CDR3 is TGTGCCAGCGAAGGGACAGGGGATGAGCAGTACTTC. Amino acids: CASEGTGDEQYF.